The 15 T cell receptor beta chains presented below share a single source sample, sequenced in a study of blood T cell repertoires in COVID-19. Profiled with immunoSEQ multiplex PCR; TCRdb holds only in-frame clones, not every one. The sample carries under 300,000 clones, 86% recorded once. Material for sequencing was peripheral blood. All receptors come from a woman between 65 and 79 years old with COVID-19, enrolled during active disease.

The chain has TRBV30 and TRBJ1-2; no reliable D call. The CDR3 extends over 13 amino acids. V lost 0 bases to trimming and J lost 7 bases, with 12 bases between them. Germline loops: CDR1 GTSNPN, CDR2 SVGIG (reference sequence). The CDR3 nucleotides read TGTGCCTGGAGTGTATCAATGGAGCGTGGCTACACCTTC. This encodes CAWSVSMERGYTF.

In this sample, this clone turned up once. The rearrangement joins TRBV30 to TRBJ1-2; no clear D. The CDR3 totals 11 residues. Per germline, CDR1 GTSNPN and CDR2 SVGIG (reference sequence). V gave up 5 bases and J gave up 4 bases, with 8 bases separating them. CDR3 sequence: CAWQVSYGYTF. The CDR3, as DNA: TGTGCCTGGCAGGTCTCCTATGGCTACACCTTC.

The chain employs TRBV24-1 and TRBJ2-3, with TRBD2 matching 9 bases. This CDR3 is 16 amino acids long. Germline V gene sequence: CDR1 KGHDR, CDR2 SFDVKD. J was trimmed by 5 bases and V by 2 bases; bases with no gene match: 7. The CDR3 reads CATSDYGGGVGDTQYF. As DNA, the CDR3 is TGTGCCACCAGTGATTATGGCGGGGGGGTCGGAGATACGCAGTATTTT.

This clone was recorded once. The chain joins TRBV11-2 to TRBJ2-1; 8 bases are shared with TRBD1. Germline-derived CDR1 and CDR2 are SGHAT and FQNNGV. The CDR3 covers 15 residues. The trim removed 5 bases at V and 6 bases at J, leaving 9 bases unmatched. The CDR3 DNA reads as TGTGCCAGCAGCCCTCGGACAGGGTGGGTCAATGAGCAGTTCTTC. Translated: CASSPRTGWVNEQFF.

CDR3 nucleotide sequence: TGTGCCAGCTCCCGGGACAGCATGAACACTGAAGCTTTCTTT. Amino acid sequence: CASSRDSMNTEAFF. This chain links TRBV9 with TRBJ1-1, with TRBD1 matching 7 bases. The germline gives CDR1 SGDLS, CDR2 YYNGEE. The CDR3 consists of 14 residues. After removal of 7 bases from V and 0 bases from J, the junction contained 6 bases not matched to a gene.

The chain has TRBV15 and TRBJ2-1; TRBD1 agrees at 7 bases. The CDR3 loop spans 16 amino acids. Germline CDR1 is LNHNV and CDR2 is YYDKDF (reference sequence). J lost 6 bases, V lost 0 bases, and 8 bases had no gene match. The CDR3 DNA reads TGTGCCACCAGCAGAGATATGAGGGGGCCCCCCAATGAGCAGTTCTTC. Protein sequence: CATSRDMRGPPNEQFF.

The CDR3 loop reads CASSSLTPTSGGPAGTQYF. In nucleotides, the CDR3 is TGTGCCAGCAGCTCCCTAACCCCTACTAGCGGGGGGCCCGCGGGGACCCAGTACTTC. V and J are TRBV7-2 and TRBJ2-5; 12 nucleotides align to TRBD2. The germline CDR1 and CDR2 sequences are SGHTA and FQGNSA. The CDR3 runs 19 residues. Unmatched junction bases numbered 19, after V lost 4 bases and J lost 7 bases.

The chain links TRBV9 to TRBJ2-7; 7 bases are shared with TRBD1. The CDR3 length is 15 residues. Losses at the gene ends were 6 bases for V and 6 bases for J; bases not matched to a gene: 15. CDR1 and CDR2 (germline): SGDLS, YYNGEE. CDR3 sequence reads: CASNPTGTISSEQYF. CDR3 bases: TGTGCCAGCAACCCGACAGGGACGATTTCTTCCGAGCAGTACTTC. Using reference TRBV9 and TRBJ2-7 for the parts outside the CDR3, the full variable domain is DSGVTQTPKHLITATGQRVTLRCSPRSGDLSVYWYQQSLDQGLQFLIQYYNGEERAKGNILERFSAQQFPDLHSELNLSSLELGDSALYFCASNPTGTISSEQYFGPGTRLTVT.

This chain links TRBV10-2 with TRBJ2-1, with 10 bases matching TRBD2. V trimming: 6 bases; J trimming: 4 bases; junction bases outside the gene matches: 12. The length of the CDR3 is 17 residues. Germline CDR1 WSHSY, CDR2 SAAADI. This CDR3 reads CASRGSGGAPWYNEQFF. The CDR3 DNA follows: TGCGCCAGCAGGGGGAGCGGGGGGGCCCCGTGGTACAATGAGCAGTTCTTC.

In this sample, this clone turned up once. The rearrangement links TRBV6-5 to TRBJ1-5; 8 bases map to TRBD1. This CDR3 spans 14 amino acids. From germline, CDR1 is MNHEY and CDR2 SVGAGI. The trim removed 3 bases at V and 7 bases at J, leaving 5 bases unmatched. CDR3: CASSYRTGHQPQHF. The CDR3 DNA is TGTGCCAGCAGTTATAGGACAGGGCACCAGCCCCAGCATTTT.

V is TRBV19 and J is TRBJ2-1, with 7 positions matching TRBD2. V shed 2 bases, J shed 7 bases, and the junction held 5 bases outside the gene matches. CDR1 and CDR2 from the germline V gene are LNHDA and SQIVND (reference sequence). This CDR3 has 14 residues. The CDR3 here is CASSISGGGNEQFF. CDR3 nucleotide sequence: TGTGCCAGTAGTATAAGCGGCGGGGGAAATGAGCAGTTCTTC.

The V call is TRBV11-2, the J call TRBJ2-2, with a weak D call TRBD2 (7 bases). V shed 5 bases and J shed 3 bases, with 19 bases lying between them. The CDR3 loop spans 17 amino acids. Germline V gene sequence: CDR1 SGHAT, CDR2 FQNNGV. The CDR3 sequence: CASSDPTRGAHTGELFF. CDR3 DNA sequence: TGTGCCAGCAGCGACCCGACCCGGGGGGCGCACACCGGGGAGCTGTTTTTT.

The rearrangement joins TRBV30 to TRBJ2-5; tentatively, D is TRBD2 (7 bases). The germline gives CDR1 GTSNPN, CDR2 SVGIG (reference sequence). Trimming removed 4 bases from V and 6 bases from J, with 15 bases in between. CDR3 size: 13 residues. CDR3 amino acids: CAWIRGGQQTQYF. In DNA form, the CDR3 reads TGTGCCTGGATAAGGGGGGGCCAGCAGACCCAGTACTTC.

The V and J genes are TRBV11-2 and TRBJ2-7; 7 bases fit TRBD2. With V trimmed by 5 bases and J by 4 bases, 14 bases remained unmatched. The length of the CDR3 is 16 residues. Germline CDR1 reads SGHAT; CDR2 reads FQNNGV. CDR3 sequence: CASSATSRGREYEQYF. DNA for the CDR3: TGTGCCAGCAGCGCGACTAGCCGGGGTCGGGAGTACGAGCAGTACTTC.

J is TRBJ2-7 and V is TRBV5-1; 11 bases map to TRBD1. The trim removed 4 bases at V and 1 base at J, leaving 4 bases unmatched. CDR3 size: 15 residues. Germline V gene data show CDR1 as SGHRS and CDR2 as YFSETQ. The CDR3 DNA follows: TGCGCCAGCAGCACCGGACAGGGGGCATCCTACGAGCAGTACTTC. Amino acid sequence: CASSTGQGASYEQYF.